These 5 T cell receptor beta chains were sequenced from one sample in a study of control samples from healthy donors and cancer patients. Repertoires were generated with immunoSEQ multiplex PCR, while TCRdb's copy carries only in-frame clones and drops some. The data show about 140,000 clones, with less than 95% seen just once and more than 6.5% held by the top ten. The specimen sequenced was blood. The receptors derive from a man younger than 35 in good health.

This clone came up once. The chain has TRBV6-5 and TRBJ1-2; D perhaps matches TRBD1 (6 bases). The V end was cut by 6 bases, the J end by 0 bases, with 14 bases between. The CDR3 consists of 15 residues. Germline V gene data show CDR1 as MNHEY and CDR2 as SVGAGI. CDR3 region: CASRRGQLANYGYTF. The CDR3 DNA is TGTGCCAGCAGACGAGGACAGCTAGCTAACTATGGCTACACCTTC.

This rearrangement joins TRBV2 to TRBJ1-5; 7 bases fit TRBD1. The CDR3 loop spans 15 amino acids. Trimming removed 4 bases from V and 2 bases from J; junction bases left unmatched: 5. The germline V gene has CDR1 SNHLY and CDR2 FYNNEI. CDR3 in DNA: TGTGCCAGCAGTGTCGAGGGGGCTGGCAATCAGCCCCAGCATTTT. Its protein product is CASSVEGAGNQPQHF. The full variable domain, with the rest looked up from reference TRBV2 and TRBJ1-5, is EPEVTQTPSHQVTQMGQEVILRCVPISNHLYFYWYRQILGQKVEFLVSFYNNEISEKSEIFDDQFSVERPDGSNFTLKIRSTKLEDSAMYFCASSVEGAGNQPQHFGDGTRLSIL.

The chain couples TRBV19 to TRBJ2-7, with D possibly matching TRBD2 (5 bases). V was cut by 5 bases and J by 0 bases, with 14 bases left in between. The CDR3 consists of 15 residues. Germline CDR1 LNHDA, CDR2 SQIVND (reference sequence). The CDR3 reads CASSFKGDLSYEQYF. CDR3 bases: TGTGCCAGTAGTTTTAAGGGAGACCTCTCCTACGAGCAGTACTTC.

The rearrangement joins TRBV7-2 to TRBJ2-3; D is ambiguous. The CDR3 runs 12 residues. The V gene lost 2 bases and the J gene lost 4 bases, with 4 bases spanning the gap. Per the germline V gene, CDR1 is SGHTA and CDR2 is FQGNSA. The chain's CDR3 is CASSLFADTQYF. The CDR3 DNA reads TGTGCCAGCAGCTTATTTGCAGATACGCAGTATTTT.

This clone occurred a few times. The V gene is TRBV28, the J gene TRBJ1-5; no clear D. The germline CDR1 and CDR2 sequences are MDHEN and SYDVKM. V lost 6 bases, J lost 4 bases, and 4 bases lay in between. CDR3 length equals 11 residues. CDR3 in DNA: TGTGCCAGCAGGAAGAATCAGCCCCAGCATTTT. Translation: CASRKNQPQHF.